The clone carrying this T cell receptor (beta chain) occurred once. Measured with immunoSEQ multiplex PCR; TCRdb has only the in-frame clones, and not every one. The sample holds 300,000 or so clones, roughly 90% seen once. The sample is drawn from a study of blood T cell repertoires in COVID-19. Study summary: From the United States, Italy and Spain came samples of acute and convalescent COVID-19.

Germline CDR1 reads LGHNT; CDR2 reads FRNRAP. This CDR3 spans 14 amino acids. The V end was cut by 1 base, the J end by 6 bases, with 10 bases between. The chain links TRBV12-5 to TRBJ2-1, with a tentative D call TRBD1 (5 bases). The specimen was peripheral blood. The TCR sequence derives from a woman aged 25 to 45 with COVID-19, enrolled during active disease. The CDR3 DNA is TGTGCTAGTGGTTTGGATTTTCAGGGCAATGAGCAGTTCTTC. Its protein is CASGLDFQGNEQFF.